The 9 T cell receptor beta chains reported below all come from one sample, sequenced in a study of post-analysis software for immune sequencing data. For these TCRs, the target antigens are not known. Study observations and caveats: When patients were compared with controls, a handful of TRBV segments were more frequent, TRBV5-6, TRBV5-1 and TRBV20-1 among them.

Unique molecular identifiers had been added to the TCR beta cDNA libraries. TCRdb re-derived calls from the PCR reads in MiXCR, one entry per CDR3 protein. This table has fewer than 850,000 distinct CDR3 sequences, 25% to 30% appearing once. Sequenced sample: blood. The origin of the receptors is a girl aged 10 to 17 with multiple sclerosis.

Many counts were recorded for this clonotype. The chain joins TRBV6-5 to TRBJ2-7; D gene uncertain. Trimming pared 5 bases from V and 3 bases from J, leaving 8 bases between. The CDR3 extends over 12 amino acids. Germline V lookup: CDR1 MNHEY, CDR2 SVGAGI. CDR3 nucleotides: TGTGCCAGCAGTCCAGAATACTACGAGCAGTACTTC. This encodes CASSPEYYEQYF.

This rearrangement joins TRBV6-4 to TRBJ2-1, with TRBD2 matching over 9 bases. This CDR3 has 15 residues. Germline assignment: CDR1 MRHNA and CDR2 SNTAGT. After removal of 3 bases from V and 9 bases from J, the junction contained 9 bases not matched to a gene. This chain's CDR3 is CASSDDAAGGGEQFF. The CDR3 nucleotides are TGTGCCAGCAGTGATGATGCAGCGGGGGGTGGTGAGCAGTTCTTC.

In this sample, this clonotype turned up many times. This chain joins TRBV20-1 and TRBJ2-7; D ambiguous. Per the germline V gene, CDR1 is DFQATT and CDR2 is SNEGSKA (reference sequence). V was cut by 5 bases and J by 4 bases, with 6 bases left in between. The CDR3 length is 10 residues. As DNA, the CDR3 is TGCAGTGCTGCTGATTACGAGCAGTACTTC. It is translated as CSAADYEQYF.

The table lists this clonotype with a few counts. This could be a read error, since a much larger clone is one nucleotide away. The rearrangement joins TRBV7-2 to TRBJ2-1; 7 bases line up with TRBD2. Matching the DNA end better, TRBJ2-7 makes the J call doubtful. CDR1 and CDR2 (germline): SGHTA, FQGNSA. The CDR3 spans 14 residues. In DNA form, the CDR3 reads TGTGCCAGCAGAGGCGGGAGCTCCTACAATGAGCAGTACTTC. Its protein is CASRGGSSYNEQYF.

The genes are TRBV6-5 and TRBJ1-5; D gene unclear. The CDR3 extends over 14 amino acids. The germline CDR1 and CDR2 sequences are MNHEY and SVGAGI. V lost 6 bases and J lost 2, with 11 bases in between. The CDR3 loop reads CASSPWDGNQPQHF. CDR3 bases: TGTGCCAGCAGCCCTTGGGATGGCAATCAGCCCCAGCATTTT.

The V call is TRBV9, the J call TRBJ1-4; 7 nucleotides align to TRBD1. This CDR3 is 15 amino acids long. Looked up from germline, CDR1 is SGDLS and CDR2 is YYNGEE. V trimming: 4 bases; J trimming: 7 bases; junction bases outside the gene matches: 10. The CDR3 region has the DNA TGTGCCAGCAGCACCCGACAGGGTTGGGGTGAAAAACTGTTTTTT. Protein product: CASSTRQGWGEKLFF.

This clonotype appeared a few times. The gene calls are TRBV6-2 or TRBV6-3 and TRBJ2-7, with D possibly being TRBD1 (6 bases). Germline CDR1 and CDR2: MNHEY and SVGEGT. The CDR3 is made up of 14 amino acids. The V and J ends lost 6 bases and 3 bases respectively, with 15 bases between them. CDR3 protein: CASSEQGRGYEQYF. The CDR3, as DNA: TGTGCCAGCAGCGAACAGGGTAGGGGCTACGAGCAGTACTTC.

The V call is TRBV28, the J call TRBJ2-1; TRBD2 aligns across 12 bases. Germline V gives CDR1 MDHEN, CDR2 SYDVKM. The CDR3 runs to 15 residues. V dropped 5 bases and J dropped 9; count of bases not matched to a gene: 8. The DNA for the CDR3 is TGTGCCAGCAGTGCTGGGACTAGCGGGTGGGGTGAGCAGTTCTTC. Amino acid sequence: CASSAGTSGWGEQFF.

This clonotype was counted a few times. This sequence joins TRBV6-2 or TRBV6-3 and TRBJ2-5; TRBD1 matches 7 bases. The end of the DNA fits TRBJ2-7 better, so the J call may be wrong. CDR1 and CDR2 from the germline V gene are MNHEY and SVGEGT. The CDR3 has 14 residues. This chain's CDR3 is CASSYSRGRDEQYF. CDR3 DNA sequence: TGTGCCAGCAGTTACTCGAGGGGGCGCGACGAGCAGTACTTC.